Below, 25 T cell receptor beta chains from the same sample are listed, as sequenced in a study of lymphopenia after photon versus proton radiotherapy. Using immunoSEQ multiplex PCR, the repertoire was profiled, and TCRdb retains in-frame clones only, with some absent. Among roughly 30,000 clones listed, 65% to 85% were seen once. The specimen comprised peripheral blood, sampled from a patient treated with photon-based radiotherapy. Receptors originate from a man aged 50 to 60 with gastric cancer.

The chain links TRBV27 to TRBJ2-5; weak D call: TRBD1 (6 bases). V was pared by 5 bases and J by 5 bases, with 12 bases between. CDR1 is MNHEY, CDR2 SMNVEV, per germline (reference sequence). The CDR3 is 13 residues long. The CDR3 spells CASSPTGSETQYF. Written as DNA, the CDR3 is TGTGCCAGCAGTCCAACAGGGTCGGAGACCCAGTACTTC.

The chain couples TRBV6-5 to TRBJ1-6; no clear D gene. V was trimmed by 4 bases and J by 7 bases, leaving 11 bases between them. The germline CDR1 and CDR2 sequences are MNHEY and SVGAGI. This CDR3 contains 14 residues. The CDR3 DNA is TGTGCCAGCAGTTTTTCCGGTATCAATTCACCCCTCCACTTT. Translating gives CASSFSGINSPLHF.

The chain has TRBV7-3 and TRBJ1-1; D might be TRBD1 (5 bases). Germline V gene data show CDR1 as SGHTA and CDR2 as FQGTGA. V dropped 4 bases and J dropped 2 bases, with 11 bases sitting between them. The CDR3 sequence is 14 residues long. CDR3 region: CASSWGRGNTEAFF. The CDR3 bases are TGTGCCAGCAGCTGGGGGAGGGGAAACACTGAAGCTTTCTTT.

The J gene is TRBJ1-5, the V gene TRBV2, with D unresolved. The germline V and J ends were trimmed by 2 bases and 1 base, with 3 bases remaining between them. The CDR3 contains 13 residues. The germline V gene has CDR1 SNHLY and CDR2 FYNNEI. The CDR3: CASSEISNQPQHF. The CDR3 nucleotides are TGTGCCAGCAGTGAAATAAGCAATCAGCCCCAGCATTTT.

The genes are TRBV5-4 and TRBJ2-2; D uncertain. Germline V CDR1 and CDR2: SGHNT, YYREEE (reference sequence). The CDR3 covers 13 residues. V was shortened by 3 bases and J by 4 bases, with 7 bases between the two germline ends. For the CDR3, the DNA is TGTGCCAGCAGCTCCCCGGCCACCGGGGAGCTGTTTTTT. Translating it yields CASSSPATGELFF.

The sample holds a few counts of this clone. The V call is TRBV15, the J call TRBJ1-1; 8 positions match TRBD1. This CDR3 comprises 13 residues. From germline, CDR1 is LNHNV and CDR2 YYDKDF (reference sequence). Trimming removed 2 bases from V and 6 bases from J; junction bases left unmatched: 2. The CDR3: CATSRIQGAEAFF. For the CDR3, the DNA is TGTGCCACCAGCAGAATACAGGGGGCTGAAGCTTTCTTT.

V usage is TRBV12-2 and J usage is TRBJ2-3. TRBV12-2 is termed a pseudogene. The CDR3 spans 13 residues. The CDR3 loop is CALSGAWSHTQYF. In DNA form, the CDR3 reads TGTGCATTATCCGGGGCCTGGAGCCATACGCAGTATTTT.

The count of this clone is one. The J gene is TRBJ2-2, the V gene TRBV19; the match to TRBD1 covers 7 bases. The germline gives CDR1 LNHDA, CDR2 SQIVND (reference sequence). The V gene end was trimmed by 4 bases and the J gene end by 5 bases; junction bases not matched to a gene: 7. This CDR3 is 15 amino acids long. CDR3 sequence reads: CASSTRTGATGELFF. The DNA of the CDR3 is TGTGCCAGTAGTACCCGGACAGGCGCTACCGGGGAGCTGTTTTTT.

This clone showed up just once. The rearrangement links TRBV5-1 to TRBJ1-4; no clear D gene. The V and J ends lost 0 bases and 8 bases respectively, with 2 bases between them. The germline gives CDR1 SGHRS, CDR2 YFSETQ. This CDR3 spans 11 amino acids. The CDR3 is CASSLGEKLFF. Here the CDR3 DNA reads TGCGCCAGCAGCTTGGGCGAAAAACTGTTTTTT.

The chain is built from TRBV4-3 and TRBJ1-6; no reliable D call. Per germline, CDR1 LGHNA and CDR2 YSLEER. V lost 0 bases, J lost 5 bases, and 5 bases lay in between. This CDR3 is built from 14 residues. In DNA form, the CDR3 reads TGCGCCAGCAGCCAAGAACCCCATAATTCACCCCTCCACTTT. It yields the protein CASSQEPHNSPLHF.

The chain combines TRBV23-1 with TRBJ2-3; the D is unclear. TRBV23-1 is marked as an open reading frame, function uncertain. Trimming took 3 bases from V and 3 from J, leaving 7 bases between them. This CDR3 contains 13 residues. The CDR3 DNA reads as TGCGCCAGCAGTCATAAGGGTACAGATACGCAGTATTTT. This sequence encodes CASSHKGTDTQYF.

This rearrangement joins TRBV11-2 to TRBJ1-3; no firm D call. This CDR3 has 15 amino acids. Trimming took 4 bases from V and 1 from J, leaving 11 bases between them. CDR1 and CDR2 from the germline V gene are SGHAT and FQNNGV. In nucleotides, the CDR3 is TGTGCCAGCAGCTCCCGGTCCAGATCTGGAAACACCATATATTTT. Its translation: CASSSRSRSGNTIYF.

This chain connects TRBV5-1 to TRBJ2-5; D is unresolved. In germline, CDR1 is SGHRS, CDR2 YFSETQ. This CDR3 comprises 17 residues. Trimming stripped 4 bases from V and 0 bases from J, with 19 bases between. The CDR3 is CASSPELHLKYQETQYF. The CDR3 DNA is TGCGCCAGCAGCCCTGAACTCCACCTTAAGTACCAAGAGACCCAGTACTTC.

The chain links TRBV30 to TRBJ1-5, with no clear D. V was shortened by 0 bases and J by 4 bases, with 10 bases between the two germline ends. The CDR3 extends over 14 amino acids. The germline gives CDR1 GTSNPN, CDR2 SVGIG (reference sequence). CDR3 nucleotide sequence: TGTGCCTGGAGTGTAATGCACACAAATCAGCCCCAGCATTTT. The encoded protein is CAWSVMHTNQPQHF.

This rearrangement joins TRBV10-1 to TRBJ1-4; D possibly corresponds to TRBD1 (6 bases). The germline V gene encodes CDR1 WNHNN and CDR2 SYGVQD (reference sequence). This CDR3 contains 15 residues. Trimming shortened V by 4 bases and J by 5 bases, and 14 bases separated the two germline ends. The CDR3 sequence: CASSGLQGRNEKLFF. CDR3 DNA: TGCGCCAGCAGTGGACTACAGGGCCGGAATGAAAAACTGTTTTTT.

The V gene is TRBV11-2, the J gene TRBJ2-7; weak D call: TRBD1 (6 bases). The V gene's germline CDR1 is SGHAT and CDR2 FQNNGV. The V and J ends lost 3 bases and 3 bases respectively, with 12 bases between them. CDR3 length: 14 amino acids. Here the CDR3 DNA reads TGTGCCAGCAGCTTGCAGGGGAACTACTACGAGCAGTACTTC. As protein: CASSLQGNYYEQYF.

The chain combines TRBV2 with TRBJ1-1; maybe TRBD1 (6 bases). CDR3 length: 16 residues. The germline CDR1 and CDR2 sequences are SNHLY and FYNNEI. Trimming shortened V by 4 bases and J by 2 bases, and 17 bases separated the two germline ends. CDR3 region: CASSARPWTVNTEAFF. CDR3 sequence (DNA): TGTGCCAGCAGTGCGAGACCCTGGACAGTTAACACTGAAGCTTTCTTT.

CDR3 coding DNA: TGTGCCAGCAGTCGGGACAGGGCTAATTCACCCCTCCACTTT. Protein sequence: CASSRDRANSPLHF. The J gene is TRBJ1-6, the V gene TRBV9, with TRBD1 identical over 9 bases. The trim removed 5 bases at V and 6 bases at J, leaving 3 bases unmatched. Germline assignment: CDR1 SGDLS and CDR2 YYNGEE. The CDR3 covers 14 residues.

The CDR3 nucleotides are TGCGCCAGCAGTGGCGGGGGGGCTTCAACAGATACGCAGTATTTT. Protein: CASSGGGASTDTQYF. V usage is TRBV10-1 and J usage is TRBJ2-3; TRBD2 aligns across 9 bases. Germline values: CDR1 WNHNN, CDR2 SYGVQD (reference sequence). There are 15 residues in the CDR3. V lost 4 bases to trimming and J lost 3 bases; unmatched junction nucleotides: 5.

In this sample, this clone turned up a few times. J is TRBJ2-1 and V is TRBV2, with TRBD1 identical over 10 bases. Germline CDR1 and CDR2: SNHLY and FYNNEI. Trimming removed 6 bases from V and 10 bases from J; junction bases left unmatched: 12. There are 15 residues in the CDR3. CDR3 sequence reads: CASRGDRGPGREQFF. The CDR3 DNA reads TGTGCCAGCAGAGGGGACAGGGGCCCTGGGCGAGAGCAGTTCTTC.

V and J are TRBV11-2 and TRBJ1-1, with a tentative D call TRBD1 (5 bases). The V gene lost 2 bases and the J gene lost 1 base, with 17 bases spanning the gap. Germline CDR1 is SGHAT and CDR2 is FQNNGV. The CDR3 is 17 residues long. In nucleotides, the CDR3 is TGTGCCAGCAGCTTAAGCGGGGACCCCCGGAGGAACACTGAAGCTTTCTTT. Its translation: CASSLSGDPRRNTEAFF.

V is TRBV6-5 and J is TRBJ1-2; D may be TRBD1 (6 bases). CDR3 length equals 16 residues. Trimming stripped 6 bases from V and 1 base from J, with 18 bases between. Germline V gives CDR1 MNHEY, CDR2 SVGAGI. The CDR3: CASSYGAGGGNYGYTF. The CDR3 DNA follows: TGTGCCAGCAGCTACGGAGCCGGGGGCGGTAACTATGGCTACACCTTC.

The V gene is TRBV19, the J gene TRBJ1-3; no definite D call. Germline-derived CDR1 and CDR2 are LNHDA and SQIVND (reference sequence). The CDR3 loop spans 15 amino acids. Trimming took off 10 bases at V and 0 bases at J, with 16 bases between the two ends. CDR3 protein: CATTMDGSSGNTIYF. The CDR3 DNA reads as TGTGCCACTACTATGGACGGGTCCTCTGGAAACACCATATATTTT.

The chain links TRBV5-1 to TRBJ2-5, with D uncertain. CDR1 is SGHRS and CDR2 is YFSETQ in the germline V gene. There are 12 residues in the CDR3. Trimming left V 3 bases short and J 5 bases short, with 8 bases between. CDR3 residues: CASSSGEETQYF. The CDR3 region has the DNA TGCGCCAGCAGCTCCGGTGAGGAGACCCAGTACTTC.

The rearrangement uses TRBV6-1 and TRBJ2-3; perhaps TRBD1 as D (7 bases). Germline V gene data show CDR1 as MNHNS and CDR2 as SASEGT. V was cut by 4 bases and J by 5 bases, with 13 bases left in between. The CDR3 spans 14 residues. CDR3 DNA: TGTGCCAGCAGTGGACAGGGAGGTAGAGATACGCAGTATTTT. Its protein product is CASSGQGGRDTQYF.